Listed here are 2 T cell receptor beta chains from one sample, sequenced in a study of T cell clonality in common variable immunodeficiency. Here immunoSEQ multiplex PCR was the method, and the copy in TCRdb shows in-frame clones only, minus some. The sample presents about 31,000 clones, none singletons. Sequencing used peripheral blood mononuclear cells. These TCRs come from a person between 18 and 75 years old in good health.

In its sample, this clone was seen many times. Read data end 3 residues before the CDR3 end; the end is taken from the germline J gene. The V and J genes are TRBV13 and TRBJ1-4; weak D call: TRBD1 (5 bases). The germline V gene has CDR1 PRHDT and CDR2 FYEKMQ (reference sequence). V lost 5 bases to trimming and J lost 10 bases, with 20 bases between them. This CDR3 is built from 15 residues. CDR3 region: CASSPPGGGFGKLFF. The CDR3 DNA, read in part, is TGTGCCAGCAGCCCCCCGGGGGGGGGTTTTGGAAAA.

This clone showed up just a few times. The read falls 3 residues short of the CDR3 end, and the missing part is taken from the germline J gene. The gene calls are TRBV7-2 and TRBJ1-2; no clear D. Germline V gives CDR1 SGHTA, CDR2 FQGNSA. This CDR3 spans 13 amino acids. The CDR3 is CASTAGSYNDYTF. CDR3 DNA (partial): TGTGCCAGCACAGCCGGGTCCTACAATGAC.